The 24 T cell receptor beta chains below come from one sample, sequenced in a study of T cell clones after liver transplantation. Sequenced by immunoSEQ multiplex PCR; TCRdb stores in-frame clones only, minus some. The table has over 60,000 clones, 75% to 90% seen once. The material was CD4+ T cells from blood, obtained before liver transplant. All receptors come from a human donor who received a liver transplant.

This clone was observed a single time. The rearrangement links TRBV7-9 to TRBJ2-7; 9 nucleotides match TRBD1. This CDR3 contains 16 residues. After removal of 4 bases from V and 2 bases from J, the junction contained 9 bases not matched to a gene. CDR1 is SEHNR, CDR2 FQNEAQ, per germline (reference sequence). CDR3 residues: CASSSGTGKQTYEQYF. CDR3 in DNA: TGTGCCAGCAGCTCAGGGACAGGGAAACAAACCTACGAGCAGTACTTC. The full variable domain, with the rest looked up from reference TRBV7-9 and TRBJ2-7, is DTGVSQNPRHKITKRGQNVTFRCDPISEHNRLYWYRQTLGQGPEFLTYFQNEAQLEKSRLLSDRFSAERPKGSFSTLEIQRTEQGDSAMYLCASSSGTGKQTYEQYFGPGTRLTVT.

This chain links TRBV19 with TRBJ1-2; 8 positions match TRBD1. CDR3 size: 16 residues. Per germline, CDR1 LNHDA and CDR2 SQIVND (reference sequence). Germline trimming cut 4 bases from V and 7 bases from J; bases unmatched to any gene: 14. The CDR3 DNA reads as TGTGCCAGTAGTAGAGGAGACCGGGACAGGAGCGGTGGCTACACCTTC. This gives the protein CASSRGDRDRSGGYTF.

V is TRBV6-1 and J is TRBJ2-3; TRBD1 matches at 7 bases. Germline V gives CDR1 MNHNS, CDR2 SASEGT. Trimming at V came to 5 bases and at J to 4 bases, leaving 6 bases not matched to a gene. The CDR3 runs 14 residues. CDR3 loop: CASSLGGKADTQYF. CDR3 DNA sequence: TGTGCCAGCAGTCTAGGGGGCAAAGCAGATACGCAGTATTTT.

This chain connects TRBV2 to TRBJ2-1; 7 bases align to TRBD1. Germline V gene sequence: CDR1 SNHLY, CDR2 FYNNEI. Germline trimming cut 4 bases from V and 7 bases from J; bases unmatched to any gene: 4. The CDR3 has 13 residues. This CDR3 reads CASSGDSQNEQFF. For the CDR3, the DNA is TGTGCCAGCAGTGGGGACAGCCAAAATGAGCAGTTCTTC.

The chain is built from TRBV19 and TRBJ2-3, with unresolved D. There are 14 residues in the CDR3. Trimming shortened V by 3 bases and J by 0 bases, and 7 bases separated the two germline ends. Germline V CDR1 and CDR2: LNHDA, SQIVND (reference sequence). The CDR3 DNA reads TGTGCCAGTAGTATCCAGAGAAGCACAGATACGCAGTATTTT. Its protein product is CASSIQRSTDTQYF.

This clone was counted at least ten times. The CDR3 sequence is CSVVTQGYNEQFF. The DNA of the CDR3 is TGCAGCGTTGTGACACAGGGATACAATGAGCAGTTCTTC. The V and J genes are TRBV29-1 and TRBJ2-1; D is perhaps TRBD1 (6 bases). The ends were cut back, 4 bases at V and 4 bases at J, with 11 bases in the middle. Germline V gene data show CDR1 as SQVTM and CDR2 as ANQGSEA. This CDR3 spans 13 amino acids.

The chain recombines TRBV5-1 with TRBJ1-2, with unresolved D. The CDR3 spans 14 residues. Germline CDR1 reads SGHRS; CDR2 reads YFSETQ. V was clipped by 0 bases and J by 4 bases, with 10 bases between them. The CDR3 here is CASSLGAGSYGYTF. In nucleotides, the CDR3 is TGCGCCAGCAGCTTGGGGGCTGGGAGCTATGGCTACACCTTC. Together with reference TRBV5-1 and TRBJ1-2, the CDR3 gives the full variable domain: KAGVTQTPRYLIKTRGQQVTLSCSPISGHRSVSWYQQTPGQGLQFLFEYFSETQRNKGNFPGRFSGRQFSNSRSEMNVSTLELGDSALYLCASSLGAGSYGYTFGSGTRLTVV.

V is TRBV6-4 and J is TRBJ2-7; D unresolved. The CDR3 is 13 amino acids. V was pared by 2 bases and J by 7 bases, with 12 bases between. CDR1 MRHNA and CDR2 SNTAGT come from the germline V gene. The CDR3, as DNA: TGTGCCAGCAGTGACGGCCCCAAGAGGGAGCAGTACTTC. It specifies CASSDGPKREQYF.

The CDR3 sequence is CASSLDFTDTQYF. The CDR3 DNA reads as TGCGCCAGCAGCCTGGACTTCACAGATACGCAGTATTTT. V usage is TRBV5-1 and J usage is TRBJ2-3, with D perhaps TRBD2 (5 bases). V lost 4 bases, J lost 2 bases, and 8 bases lay in between. CDR1 and CDR2 from the germline V gene are SGHRS and YFSETQ. This CDR3 is built from 13 residues. The entire variable domain, with the rest obtained from reference TRBV5-1 and TRBJ2-3, is as follows: KAGVTQTPRYLIKTRGQQVTLSCSPISGHRSVSWYQQTPGQGLQFLFEYFSETQRNKGNFPGRFSGRQFSNSRSEMNVSTLELGDSALYLCASSLDFTDTQYFGPGTRLTVL.

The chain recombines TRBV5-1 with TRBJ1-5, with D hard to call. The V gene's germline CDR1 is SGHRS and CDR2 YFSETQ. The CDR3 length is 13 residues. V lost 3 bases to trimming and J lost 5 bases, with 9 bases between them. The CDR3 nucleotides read TGCGCCAGCAGCTCCTCAGTGGATCAGCCCCAGCATTTT. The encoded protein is CASSSSVDQPQHF.

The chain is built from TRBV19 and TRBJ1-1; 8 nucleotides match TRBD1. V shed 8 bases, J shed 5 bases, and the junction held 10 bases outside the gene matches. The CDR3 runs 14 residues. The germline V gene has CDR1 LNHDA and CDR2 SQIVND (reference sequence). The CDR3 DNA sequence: TGTGCCAGTCGGGACAGGTGGAGGGGGACTGAAGCTTTCTTT. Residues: CASRDRWRGTEAFF.

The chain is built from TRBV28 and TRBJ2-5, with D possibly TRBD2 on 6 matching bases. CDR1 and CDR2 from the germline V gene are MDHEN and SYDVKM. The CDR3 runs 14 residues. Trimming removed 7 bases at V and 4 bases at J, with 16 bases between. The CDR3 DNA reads TGTGCCAGCACCCGGGGATTAGCGGCAGAGACCCAGTACTTC. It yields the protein CASTRGLAAETQYF.

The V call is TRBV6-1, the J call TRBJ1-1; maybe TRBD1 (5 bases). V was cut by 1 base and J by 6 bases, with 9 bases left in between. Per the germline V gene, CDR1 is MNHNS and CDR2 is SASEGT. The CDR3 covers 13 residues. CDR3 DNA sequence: TGTGCCAGCAGTGAAGTAAGGGGATCTGAAGCTTTCTTT. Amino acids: CASSEVRGSEAFF.

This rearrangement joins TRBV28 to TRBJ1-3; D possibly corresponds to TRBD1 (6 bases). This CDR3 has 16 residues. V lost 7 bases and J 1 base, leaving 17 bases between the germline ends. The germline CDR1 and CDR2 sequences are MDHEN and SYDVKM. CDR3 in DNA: TGTGCCAGCACCGTTGTCCTGGGGGCTTCTGGAAACACCATATATTTT. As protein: CASTVVLGASGNTIYF.

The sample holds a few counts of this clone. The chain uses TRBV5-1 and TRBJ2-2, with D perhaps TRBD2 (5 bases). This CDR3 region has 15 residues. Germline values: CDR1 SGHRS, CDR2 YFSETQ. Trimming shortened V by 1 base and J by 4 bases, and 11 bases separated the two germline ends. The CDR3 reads CASSLNGMGTGELFF. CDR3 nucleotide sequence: TGCGCCAGCAGCTTGAACGGGATGGGCACCGGGGAGCTGTTTTTT.

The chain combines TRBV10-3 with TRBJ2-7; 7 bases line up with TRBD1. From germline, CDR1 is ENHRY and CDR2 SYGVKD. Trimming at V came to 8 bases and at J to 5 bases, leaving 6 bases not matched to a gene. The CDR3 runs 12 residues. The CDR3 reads CAIRTGSDEQYF. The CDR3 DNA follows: TGTGCCATCCGGACAGGATCTGACGAGCAGTACTTC.

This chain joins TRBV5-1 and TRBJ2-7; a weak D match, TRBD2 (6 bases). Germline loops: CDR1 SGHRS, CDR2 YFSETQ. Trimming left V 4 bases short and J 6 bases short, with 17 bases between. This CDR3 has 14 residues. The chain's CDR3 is CASSVDGAGFEQYF. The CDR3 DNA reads TGCGCCAGCAGCGTCGACGGAGCGGGCTTCGAGCAGTACTTC.

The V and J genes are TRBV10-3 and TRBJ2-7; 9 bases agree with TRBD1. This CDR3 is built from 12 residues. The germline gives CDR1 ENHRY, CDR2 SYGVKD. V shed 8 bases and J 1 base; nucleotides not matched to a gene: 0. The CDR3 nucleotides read TGTGCCATCGGGACAGGGTCCTACGAGCAGTACTTC. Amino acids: CAIGTGSYEQYF.

Here the CDR3 DNA reads TGTGCCAGCAGCTCTAGGTCTAGCACAGATACGCAGTATTTT. Its protein product is CASSSRSSTDTQYF. The chain joins TRBV7-2 to TRBJ2-3; unclear D gene. Germline CDR1 reads SGHTA; CDR2 reads FQGNSA. With 4 bases removed from V and 0 bases from J, the gap between germline ends came to 8 bases. The CDR3 consists of 14 residues.

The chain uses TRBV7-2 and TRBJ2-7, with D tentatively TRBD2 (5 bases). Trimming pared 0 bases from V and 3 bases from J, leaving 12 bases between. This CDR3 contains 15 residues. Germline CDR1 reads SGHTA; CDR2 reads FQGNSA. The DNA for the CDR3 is TGTGCCAGCAGCTTAGCTGGTGGGAGCGGCTACGAGCAGTACTTC. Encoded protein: CASSLAGGSGYEQYF. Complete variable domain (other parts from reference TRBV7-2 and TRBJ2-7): GAGVSQSPSNKVTEKGKDVELRCDPISGHTALYWYRQSLGQGLEFLIYFQGNSAPDKSGLPSDRFSAERTGGSVSTLTIQRTQQEDSAVYLCASSLAGGSGYEQYFGPGTRLTVT.

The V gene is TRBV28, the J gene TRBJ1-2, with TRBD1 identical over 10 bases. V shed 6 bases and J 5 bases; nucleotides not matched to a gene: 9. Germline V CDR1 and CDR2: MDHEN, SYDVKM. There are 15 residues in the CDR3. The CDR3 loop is CASSLIPGQGYGYTF. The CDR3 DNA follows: TGTGCCAGCAGCCTCATCCCGGGACAGGGGTATGGCTACACCTTC.

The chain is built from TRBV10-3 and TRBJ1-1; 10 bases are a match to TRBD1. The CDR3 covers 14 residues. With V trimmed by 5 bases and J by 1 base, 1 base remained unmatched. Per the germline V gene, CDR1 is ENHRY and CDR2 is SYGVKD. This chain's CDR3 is CAISRDRGNTEAFF. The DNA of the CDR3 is TGTGCCATCAGTAGGGACAGGGGGAACACTGAAGCTTTCTTT.

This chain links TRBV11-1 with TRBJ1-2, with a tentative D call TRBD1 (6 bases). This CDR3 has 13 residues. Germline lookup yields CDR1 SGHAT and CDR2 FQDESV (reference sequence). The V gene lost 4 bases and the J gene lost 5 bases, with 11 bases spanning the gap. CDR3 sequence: CASSSQGRYGYTF. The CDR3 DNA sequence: TGTGCCAGCAGCTCCCAGGGGAGATATGGCTACACCTTC.

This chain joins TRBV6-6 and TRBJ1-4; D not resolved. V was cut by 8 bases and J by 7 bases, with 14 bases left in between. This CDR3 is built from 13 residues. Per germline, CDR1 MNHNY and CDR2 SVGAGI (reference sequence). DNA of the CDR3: TGTGCCAGCTACGGTGGGTCAGGTGAAAAACTGTTTTTT. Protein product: CASYGGSGEKLFF.